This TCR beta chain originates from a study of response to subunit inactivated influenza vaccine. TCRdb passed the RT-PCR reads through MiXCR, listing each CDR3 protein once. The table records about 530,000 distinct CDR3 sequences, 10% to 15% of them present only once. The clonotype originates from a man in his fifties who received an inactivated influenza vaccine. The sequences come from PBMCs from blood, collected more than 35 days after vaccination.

The CDR3 DNA sequence: TGTGCCAGCAGAAACGCTCGGCCAGGTAACACTGAAGCTTTCTTT. Protein: CASRNARPGNTEAFF. V is TRBV6-2 or TRBV6-3 and J is TRBJ1-1; D not resolved. This CDR3 region has 15 residues. The germline CDR1 and CDR2 sequences are MNHEY and SVGEGT. V shed 6 bases and J shed 2 bases, with 16 bases lying between them.